The 30 T cell receptor beta chains below were found in one sample sequenced in a study of cytomegalovirus exposure and HLA in healthy donors. The PCR had 60 Vbeta and 13 Jbeta primers. The repertoire was sequenced with immunoSEQ multiplex PCR; TCRdb's copy has only in-frame clones and lacks some. The repertoire holds tens of thousands of clones, with 75% to 90% as singletons. Sequenced input: PBMCs. The source is a human donor in good health.

The chain joins TRBV2 to TRBJ1-2; no firm D call. The CDR3 consists of 13 residues. The V gene lost 4 bases and the J gene lost 7 bases, with 13 bases spanning the gap. Germline V CDR1 and CDR2: SNHLY, FYNNEI. The CDR3 reads CASSVGQTSGYTF. DNA of the CDR3: TGTGCCAGCAGTGTGGGTCAGACTAGTGGCTACACCTTC.

This clone was seen once. The chain carries TRBV19 and TRBJ2-5; 7 nucleotides agree with TRBD1. The CDR3 is made up of 17 amino acids. The ends lost 4 bases at V and 5 bases at J; junction bases unmatched: 16. Germline loops: CDR1 LNHDA, CDR2 SQIVND (reference sequence). The CDR3 region is CASSREQGTIYLETQYF. The CDR3 DNA is TGTGCCAGTAGTAGAGAACAGGGGACCATCTATCTGGAGACCCAGTACTTC.

A single count supports this clone. The V gene is TRBV6-6, the J gene TRBJ1-5, with D possibly TRBD1 on 5 matching bases. The CDR3 extends over 13 amino acids. Germline CDR1 and CDR2: MNHNY and SVGAGI (reference sequence). Trimming took off 7 bases at V and 4 bases at J, with 11 bases between the two ends. CDR3 sequence: CASTRALNQPQHF. CDR3 nucleotide sequence: TGTGCCAGCACCAGGGCCCTTAATCAGCCCCAGCATTTT.

The chain joins TRBV5-5 to TRBJ1-5, with TRBD1 as a possible D gene (6 bases). The CDR3 extends over 16 amino acids. V dropped 2 bases and J dropped 11 bases, with 23 bases sitting between them. Germline V gene lookup returns CDR1 SGHKS and CDR2 YYEKEE (reference sequence). Here the CDR3 DNA reads TGTGCCAGCAGCTTTCGAGAAGGCAGGGGCTTGTCGGCCCAGCATTTT. Its protein is CASSFREGRGLSAQHF.

This clone was counted once. The chain joins TRBV7-9 to TRBJ2-3, with D possibly TRBD2 on 5 matching bases. The CDR3 loop spans 12 amino acids. Deletions cut 5 bases from V and 7 bases from J, with 10 bases between. The germline V gene encodes CDR1 SEHNR and CDR2 FQNEAQ (reference sequence). The CDR3 DNA sequence: TGTGCCAGCAGCAGGACTGGCAATACGCAGTATTTT. Its translation is CASSRTGNTQYF.

The chain joins TRBV5-1 to TRBJ1-1, with D perhaps matching TRBD1 (6 bases). Trimming took off 4 bases at V and 3 bases at J, with 25 bases between the two ends. The CDR3 loop spans 18 amino acids. Germline V gene sequence: CDR1 SGHRS, CDR2 YFSETQ. The DNA of the CDR3 is TGCGCCAGCAGCCCCACTTCGGGGGGCGTTTTTCATGACACTGAAGCTTTCTTT. Amino acid sequence: CASSPTSGGVFHDTEAFF.

The chain carries TRBV5-1 and TRBJ2-1; the D gene is possibly TRBD1 (7 bases). Germline loops: CDR1 SGHRS, CDR2 YFSETQ. The CDR3 has 18 amino acids. V was clipped by 4 bases and J by 0 bases, with 20 bases between them. For the CDR3, the DNA is TGCGCCAGCAGCCTTACTGCGGGACAGCTGAGCTCCTACAATGAGCAGTTCTTC. Translated, it gives CASSLTAGQLSSYNEQFF.

The genes are TRBV7-2 and TRBJ1-2; no clear D. The CDR3 contains 16 residues. Germline assignment: CDR1 SGHTA and CDR2 FQGNSA. The V gene lost 3 bases and the J gene lost 8 bases, with 22 bases spanning the gap. The CDR3 protein is CASSFLPHKGSGGYTF. The CDR3, as DNA: TGTGCCAGCAGCTTTCTACCCCACAAAGGTTCGGGGGGCTACACCTTC.

The V and J genes are TRBV9 and TRBJ2-6; TRBD1 matches at 10 bases. The junction had 13 bases not matched to a gene; V was cut back by 0 bases and J by 1 base. This CDR3 has 21 residues. Germline lookup yields CDR1 SGDLS and CDR2 YYNGEE. CDR3 loop: CASSVATMTGGAFSGANVLTF. The CDR3 DNA reads TGTGCCAGCAGCGTAGCTACCATGACAGGGGGCGCTTTTTCTGGGGCCAACGTCCTGACTTTC.

The count of this clone is one. The sample contains more than one DNA sequence encoding this CDR3. The chain has TRBV9 and TRBJ2-7, with 10 bases fitting TRBD1. CDR3 length: 16 amino acids. Germline V gene lookup returns CDR1 SGDLS and CDR2 YYNGEE. With 3 bases clipped from V and 4 bases from J, the junction kept 10 bases outside the gene matches. In DNA, the CDR3 is TGTGCCAGCAGCGCCGGGTCGACAGGGGGCTTTTACGAGCAGTACTTC. Translating it yields CASSAGSTGGFYEQYF.

The chain uses TRBV7-2 and TRBJ1-3, with D tentatively TRBD1 (5 bases). The CDR3 is made up of 15 amino acids. Deletions cut 0 bases from V and 2 bases from J, with 8 bases between. CDR1 SGHTA and CDR2 FQGNSA come from the germline V gene. CDR3 nucleotides: TGTGCCAGCAGCTTAGCCCGGGGGGCTGGAAACACCATATATTTT. It encodes CASSLARGAGNTIYF.

The chain has TRBV2 and TRBJ2-2, with 12 positions matching TRBD1. Trimming cost V 6 bases and J 6 bases; bases outside gene matches: 5. The germline V gene has CDR1 SNHLY and CDR2 FYNNEI. The CDR3 totals 15 residues. The chain's CDR3 is CASRWGQGASGELFF. The CDR3 nucleotides read TGTGCCAGCAGGTGGGGACAGGGGGCCTCCGGGGAGCTGTTTTTT.

The chain couples TRBV7-2 to TRBJ1-6; no firm D call. The CDR3 sequence is 16 residues long. V lost 2 bases to trimming and J lost 0 bases, with 8 bases between them. CDR1 and CDR2 from the germline V gene are SGHTA and FQGNSA. The CDR3 bases are TGTGCCAGCAGCTTATTGCCGAGCTCCTATAATTCACCCCTCCACTTT. Translating gives CASSLLPSSYNSPLHF.

The chain is built from TRBV9 and TRBJ2-5, with D possibly matching TRBD2 (5 bases). Germline V gives CDR1 SGDLS, CDR2 YYNGEE. The CDR3 spans 13 residues. The V and J ends lost 3 bases and 5 bases respectively, with 11 bases between them. The CDR3 is CASSADSKETQYF. CDR3 DNA: TGTGCCAGCAGCGCGGACTCGAAGGAGACCCAGTACTTC.

Only one count was recorded for this clone. The V gene is TRBV7-2, the J gene TRBJ1-5; 7 bases match TRBD1. Germline CDR1 reads SGHTA; CDR2 reads FQGNSA. V was pared by 3 bases and J by 5 bases, with 4 bases of the junction left unmatched. The CDR3 is 14 residues long. CDR3: CASSFGTDDQPQHF. CDR3 coding DNA: TGTGCCAGCAGCTTTGGGACAGACGATCAGCCCCAGCATTTT.

V usage is TRBV5-1 and J usage is TRBJ1-2; TRBD1 might be the D (5 bases). V lost 4 bases and J 7 bases, leaving 23 bases between the germline ends. CDR1 is SGHRS and CDR2 is YFSETQ in the germline V gene. The CDR3 runs to 16 residues. In nucleotides, the CDR3 is TGCGCCAGCAGCATTACCCAGGGCCGCAAGAACGGTGGCTACACCTTC. Translating gives CASSITQGRKNGGYTF.

J is TRBJ2-3 and V is TRBV7-2; 9 bases map to TRBD2. The junction had 3 bases not matched to a gene; V was cut back by 3 bases and J by 2 bases. Germline CDR1 and CDR2: SGHTA and FQGNSA. The CDR3 loop spans 15 amino acids. CDR3 loop: CASSFTGLATDTQYF. The CDR3 DNA is TGTGCCAGCAGCTTCACGGGACTAGCCACAGATACGCAGTATTTT.

The CDR3: CAISENGQANEKLFF. The CDR3 nucleotides read TGTGCCATCAGTGAGAACGGACAGGCTAATGAAAAACTGTTTTTT. This sequence joins TRBV10-3 and TRBJ1-4; 7 positions agree with TRBD1. Germline V CDR1 and CDR2: ENHRY, SYGVKD. CDR3 length: 15 residues. J gave up 3 bases and V 2 bases, and 3 bases lay outside the gene matches.

This clone was picked up a small number of times. A read error may account for a junction end that differs from germline. The V and J genes are TRBV5-1 and TRBJ1-6, with D hard to call. The germline CDR1 and CDR2 sequences are SGHRS and YFSETQ. The CDR3 is made up of 16 amino acids. The CDR3 nucleotides are TGCGCCAGCAGTTTGGGCCCAAATACTAGTAATTCACCCCTCCACTTT. This encodes CASSLGPNTSNSPLHF.

The gene calls are TRBV4-3 and TRBJ2-1; 7 bases align to TRBD2. Germline V CDR1 and CDR2: LGHNA, YSLEER. The CDR3 spans 16 residues. The trim removed 2 bases at V and 0 bases at J, leaving 4 bases unmatched. The CDR3 region is CASSQSLAVSYNEQFF. The CDR3 DNA is TGCGCCAGCAGCCAATCCCTAGCGGTCTCCTACAATGAGCAGTTCTTC.

This chain connects TRBV2 to TRBJ1-5; D unresolved. Trimming pared 5 bases from V and 1 base from J, leaving 12 bases between. The CDR3 is made up of 15 amino acids. CDR1 SNHLY and CDR2 FYNNEI come from the germline V gene. CDR3: CASSPGLASNQPQHF. The CDR3 coding sequence is TGTGCCAGCAGTCCAGGCCTTGCGAGCAATCAGCCCCAGCATTTT.

The V and J genes are TRBV6-1 and TRBJ1-1; no clear D gene. V lost 5 bases to trimming and J lost 8 bases, with 15 bases between them. This CDR3 contains 13 residues. In germline, CDR1 is MNHNS, CDR2 SASEGT. For the CDR3, the DNA is TGTGCCAGCAGTCTAAACCCGAATCTAGAAGCTTTCTTT. Its translation: CASSLNPNLEAFF.

This sequence joins TRBV29-1 and TRBJ2-3, with 16 bases fitting TRBD2. CDR1 and CDR2 (germline): SQVTM, ANQGSEA. The junction had 13 bases not matched to a gene; V was cut back by 6 bases and J by 1 base. The CDR3 loop spans 19 amino acids. The DNA for the CDR3 is TGCAGCGTACAACTAGGGACTAGCGGGGGGGCTCTGGGCACAGATACGCAGTATTTT. The encoded protein is CSVQLGTSGGALGTDTQYF.

The chain carries TRBV7-2 and TRBJ1-6, with D perhaps TRBD1 (5 bases). Germline V gives CDR1 SGHTA, CDR2 FQGNSA. With 1 base removed from V and 5 bases from J, the gap between germline ends came to 9 bases. The CDR3 has 15 residues. The CDR3 bases are TGTGCCAGCAGCTTAGGCAGGGCGAATAATTCACCCCTCCACTTT. It specifies CASSLGRANNSPLHF.

This chain uses TRBV28 with TRBJ1-1; possibly TRBD1 for D (5 bases). Germline V gives CDR1 MDHEN, CDR2 SYDVKM. The CDR3 covers 16 residues. Trimming shortened V by 5 bases and J by 0 bases, and 16 bases separated the two germline ends. CDR3 nucleotide sequence: TGTGCCAGCAGTGCGCAACCCACAGGACTGAACACTGAAGCTTTCTTT. It specifies CASSAQPTGLNTEAFF.

The table lists this clone with a count of one. V usage is TRBV4-2 and J usage is TRBJ2-3; 10 bases align to TRBD2. With 7 bases clipped from V and 4 bases from J, the junction kept 5 bases outside the gene matches. Per the germline V gene, CDR1 is LGHNA and CDR2 is YNFKEQ. CDR3 length: 14 residues. The CDR3 loop is CASTSGGASDTQYF. The CDR3 DNA reads TGTGCCAGCACCAGCGGGGGGGCCTCAGATACGCAGTATTTT.

The chain combines TRBV5-4 with TRBJ1-6, with a possible D match to TRBD1 (6 bases). CDR3 size: 15 residues. The germline V gene encodes CDR1 SGHNT and CDR2 YYREEE (reference sequence). V lost 3 bases and J lost 0, with 7 bases in between. CDR3 DNA sequence: TGTGCCAGCAGCTCACAGGGCTCCTATAATTCACCCCTCCACTTT. This encodes CASSSQGSYNSPLHF. The full variable domain, its missing parts supplied by reference TRBV5-4 and TRBJ1-6, is ETGVTQSPTHLIKTRGQQVTLRCSSQSGHNTVSWYQQALGQGPQFIFQYYREEENGRGNFPPRFSGLQFPNYSSELNVNALELDDSALYLCASSSQGSYNSPLHFGNGTRLTVT.

This rearrangement joins TRBV18 to TRBJ1-2; D is undetermined. Germline V lookup: CDR1 KGHSH, CDR2 LQKENI. V was trimmed by 3 bases and J by 0 bases, leaving 17 bases between them. There are 17 residues in the CDR3. CDR3 loop: CASSPLGRSDPNYGYTF. CDR3 DNA sequence: TGTGCCAGCTCACCCCTGGGCCGATCAGATCCTAACTATGGCTACACCTTC. The full variable domain, completed using reference TRBV18 and TRBJ1-2, is NAGVMQNPRHLVRRRGQEARLRCSPMKGHSHVYWYRQLPEEGLKFMVYLQKENIIDESGMPKERFSAEFPKEGPSILRIQQVVRGDSAAYFCASSPLGRSDPNYGYTFGSGTRLTVV.

The genes are TRBV7-9 and TRBJ1-3; 7 bases fit TRBD1. CDR1 is SEHNR, CDR2 FQNEAQ, per germline (reference sequence). The CDR3 runs 13 residues. Losses at the gene ends were 8 bases for V and 0 bases for J; bases not matched to a gene: 1. The DNA for the CDR3 is TGTGCCAGCGGGACAGCCTCTGGAAACACCATATATTTT. Amino acid sequence: CASGTASGNTIYF.

In nucleotides, the CDR3 is TGTGCCAGCAGCAATTACAGGGGTGGCGAGCAGTACTTC. Amino acids: CASSNYRGGEQYF. The rearrangement uses TRBV7-9 and TRBJ2-7; 7 bases line up with TRBD1. The CDR3 sequence is 13 residues long. J gave up 6 bases and V 5 bases, and 7 bases lay outside the gene matches. Germline CDR1 and CDR2: SEHNR and FQNEAQ (reference sequence).